The text below deals with one T cell receptor beta chain. V shed 0 bases and J shed 9 bases, with 23 bases lying between them. CDR1 is MGHRA, CDR2 YSYEKL, per germline. The CDR3 runs to 18 residues. The method was immunoSEQ multiplex PCR; TCRdb's version includes in-frame clones alone and lacks a portion of them. The sample holds about 170,000 clones, roughly 92% seen once. This record comes from a study of control samples from healthy donors and cancer patients. The sequencing sample was made of blood. V and J are TRBV4-1 and TRBJ2-2, with no clear D. This sequence originates from a woman younger than 30 in good health. The chain's CDR3 is CASSQDHRNSAFLRELFF. The CDR3 DNA sequence: TGCGCCAGCAGCCAAGATCATAGGAACAGCGCTTTTCTCCGGGAGCTGTTTTTT.